The rows below give T cell receptor beta chains drawn from one sample of a study of blood T cell repertoires in COVID-19. Only in-frame clones appear in the TCRdb table, and some are missing; sequencing was by immunoSEQ multiplex PCR. This sample carries about 120,000 clones, 80% to 90% of them seen once, and the ten largest clones take 16%. The specimen sequenced was peripheral blood. The receptors were sampled from an older woman with acute or convalescent COVID-19. The CDR3 runs from the conserved cysteine through the conserved F or W. A D gene is named only where the DNA matches it firmly. Some rows have no size entry. The others give once, few or many, or a class for an expanded clone.

V gene: TRBV30; clone size: .; J gene: TRBJ2-7; D gene: TRBD1; CDR3 DNA: TGTGCCTGGAGAAGTGGCAGGGGGCGGAACGAGCAGTACTTC; CDR3 protein: CAWRSGRGRNEQYF
V gene: TRBV27; clone size: few; J gene: TRBJ1-6; D gene: TRBD1; CDR3 DNA: TGTGCCAGCAGTTTTTTCGGGACAGGGGGCTCCTATAATTCACCCCTCCACTTT; CDR3 protein: CASSFFGTGGSYNSPLHF
V gene: TRBV7-8; clone size: .; J gene: TRBJ1-2; D gene: TRBD1; CDR3 DNA: TGTGCCAGCAGCTTTTCGACCCCGGGACAGACTAACTATGGCTACACCTTC; CDR3 protein: CASSFSTPGQTNYGYTF
V gene: TRBV5-1; clone size: .; J gene: TRBJ2-1; D gene: TRBD2; CDR3 DNA: TGCGCCAGCAGCTTGAACAGCGGGGGGCCGGGTGAGCAGTTCTTC; CDR3 protein: CASSLNSGGPGEQFF
V gene: TRBV11-2; clone size: .; J gene: TRBJ1-2; D gene: .; CDR3 DNA: TGTGCCAGCAGCTTGGAGGGGAATGGCTACACCTTC; CDR3 protein: CASSLEGNGYTF
V gene: TRBV5-4; clone size: once; J gene: TRBJ1-1; D gene: TRBD1; CDR3 DNA: TGTGCCAGCAGCTTGGGCCCCACAGGGGGAGGGACTGAAGCTTTCTTT; CDR3 protein: CASSLGPTGGGTEAFF
V gene: TRBV19; clone size: .; J gene: TRBJ1-2; D gene: .; CDR3 DNA: TGTGCCAGTAACGACGGGGGGAACGACTATGGCTACACCTTC; CDR3 protein: CASNDGGNDYGYTF
V gene: TRBV30; clone size: .; J gene: TRBJ1-1; D gene: .; CDR3 DNA: TGTGCCTGGAGTCCCCAGGGGCACACTGAAGCTTTCTTT; CDR3 protein: CAWSPQGHTEAFF
V gene: TRBV7-2; clone size: .; J gene: TRBJ2-5; D gene: TRBD1; CDR3 DNA: TGTGCCAGCAGCCTCGGACAGGGTGTAGGGACCCAGTACTTC; CDR3 protein: CASSLGQGVGTQYF
V gene: TRBV14; clone size: .; J gene: TRBJ1-1; D gene: .; CDR3 DNA: TGTGCCAGCAGCCAAAAACGGACTGAAGCTTTCTTT; CDR3 protein: CASSQKRTEAFF
V gene: TRBV6-6; clone size: .; J gene: TRBJ2-2; D gene: .; CDR3 DNA: TGTGCCAGCAGTCTCCGGGATGGTATACCGAACACCGGGGAGCTGTTTTTT; CDR3 protein: CASSLRDGIPNTGELFF
V gene: TRBV6-5; clone size: few; J gene: TRBJ2-2; D gene: TRBD1; CDR3 DNA: TGTGCCAGCAGGCCGGACAGGATTCAGGCCGGGGAGCTGTTTTTT; CDR3 protein: CASRPDRIQAGELFF
V gene: TRBV2; clone size: .; J gene: TRBJ1-2; D gene: .; CDR3 DNA: TGTGCCAGCAGTGATGAAGGGGTGGGTGGCTACACCTTC; CDR3 protein: CASSDEGVGGYTF
V gene: TRBV5-4; clone size: .; J gene: TRBJ1-4; D gene: TRBD1; CDR3 DNA: TGTGCCAGCAGCTTGAAGGGGGCAGGGGAAAAACTGTTTTTT; CDR3 protein: CASSLKGAGEKLFF
V gene: TRBV29-1; clone size: .; J gene: TRBJ2-2; D gene: .; CDR3 DNA: TGCAGCGTTTCCAGGGGGGTCGGAGAAACCGGGGAGCTGTTTTTT; CDR3 protein: CSVSRGVGETGELFF
V gene: TRBV7-3; clone size: .; J gene: TRBJ1-5; D gene: TRBD1; CDR3 DNA: TGTGCCAGCAGCCTACAGGGGGGGGCAGGTCAGCCCCAGCATTTT; CDR3 protein: CASSLQGGAGQPQHF
V gene: TRBV5-1; clone size: .; J gene: TRBJ1-6; D gene: .; CDR3 DNA: TGCGCCAGCAGCCGTGAAGGGAGCTCCTATAATTCACCCCTCCACTTT; CDR3 protein: CASSREGSSYNSPLHF
V gene: TRBV6-5; clone size: .; J gene: TRBJ2-5; D gene: TRBD2; CDR3 DNA: TGTGCCAGCAGTTACCAGACTAGCGGTAAAGAGACCCAGTACTTC; CDR3 protein: CASSYQTSGKETQYF
V gene: TRBV3-1/TRBV3-2; clone size: .; J gene: TRBJ2-1; D gene: .; CDR3 DNA: TGTGCCAGCAGCCAAGTAACCTACGGTGAGCAGTTCTTC; CDR3 protein: CASSQVTYGEQFF
V gene: TRBV5-8; clone size: once; J gene: TRBJ2-5; D gene: TRBD2; CDR3 DNA: TGTGCCAGCAGCTTGGTGACTAGCGGGATTGGGACCCAGTACTTC; CDR3 protein: CASSLVTSGIGTQYF
V gene: TRBV2; clone size: .; J gene: TRBJ1-1; D gene: TRBD1; CDR3 DNA: TGTGCCAGCAGTGTCGACAGGGGAGACACTGAAGCTTTCTTT; CDR3 protein: CASSVDRGDTEAFF
V gene: TRBV29-1; clone size: .; J gene: TRBJ2-7; D gene: .; CDR3 DNA: TGCAGCGTTGAAGGAGGGCACTCCTACGAGCAGTACTTC; CDR3 protein: CSVEGGHSYEQYF
V gene: TRBV4-3; clone size: .; J gene: TRBJ1-1; D gene: .; CDR3 DNA: TGCGCCAGCAGCCAAGATCGGGCGGGTGGCACTGAAGCTTTCTTT; CDR3 protein: CASSQDRAGGTEAFF
V gene: TRBV2; clone size: .; J gene: TRBJ1-6; D gene: .; CDR3 DNA: TGTGCCAGCAGGGGGGGGAATTCACCCCTCCACTTT; CDR3 protein: CASRGGNSPLHF
V gene: TRBV10-3; clone size: .; J gene: TRBJ1-2; D gene: TRBD1; CDR3 DNA: TGTGCCATCAGCTCGGGACAGGGGAATGGCTACACCTTC; CDR3 protein: CAISSGQGNGYTF
V gene: TRBV7-3; clone size: .; J gene: TRBJ2-1; D gene: .; CDR3 DNA: TGTGCCAGCAGCTTAGAGGTTGCGAGCCATGAGCAGTTCTTC; CDR3 protein: CASSLEVASHEQFF
V gene: TRBV7-2; clone size: .; J gene: TRBJ2-7; D gene: .; CDR3 DNA: TGTGCCAGCAGCCGTAGGAGTGCCGACTACGAGCAGTACTTC; CDR3 protein: CASSRRSADYEQYF
V gene: TRBV15; clone size: .; J gene: TRBJ1-4; D gene: .; CDR3 DNA: TGTGCCACCAGCAGTGGGCAGGGAAGTGGGTATGAAAAACTGTTTTTT; CDR3 protein: CATSSGQGSGYEKLFF
V gene: TRBV6-2/TRBV6-3; clone size: .; J gene: TRBJ1-3; D gene: .; CDR3 DNA: TGTGCCAGCAGTTGGGCCGGTGGAAACACCATATATTTT; CDR3 protein: CASSWAGGNTIYF
V gene: TRBV28; clone size: .; J gene: TRBJ1-2; D gene: .; CDR3 DNA: TGTGCCAGCAGTTTACAGGTGTTGGGTTCTAACTATGGCTACACCTTC; CDR3 protein: CASSLQVLGSNYGYTF
V gene: TRBV6-5; clone size: .; J gene: TRBJ1-2; D gene: .; CDR3 DNA: TGTGCCAGCTTCACTGGGGGGTTTGTGAACTATGGCTACACCTTC; CDR3 protein: CASFTGGFVNYGYTF
V gene: TRBV5-4; clone size: .; J gene: TRBJ1-4; D gene: .; CDR3 DNA: TGTGCCAGCAGCTTAGGGAGGCCCTCAACTAATGAAAAACTGTTTTTT; CDR3 protein: CASSLGRPSTNEKLFF
V gene: TRBV3-1/TRBV3-2; clone size: .; J gene: TRBJ1-1; D gene: TRBD1; CDR3 DNA: TGTGCCAGCAGCCAAAAGAGGGGGACAGGGGGCCGGTTCACTGAAGCTTTCTTT; CDR3 protein: CASSQKRGTGGRFTEAFF
V gene: TRBV7-9; clone size: few; J gene: TRBJ2-3; D gene: TRBD1; CDR3 DNA: TGTGCCAGCAGCCCTAGACAGGGGGCAAGGTCAGATACGCAGTATTTT; CDR3 protein: CASSPRQGARSDTQYF
V gene: TRBV9; clone size: few; J gene: TRBJ2-5; D gene: .; CDR3 DNA: TGTGCCAGCAGCGTAGACAGGCTGGAGACCCAGTACTTC; CDR3 protein: CASSVDRLETQYF
V gene: TRBV6-6; clone size: once; J gene: TRBJ1-6; D gene: .; CDR3 DNA: TGTGCCTCCGGCGGGGACGAGAATTCACCCCTCCACTTT; CDR3 protein: CASGGDENSPLHF
V gene: TRBV30; clone size: .; J gene: TRBJ2-1; D gene: TRBD2; CDR3 DNA: TGTGCCTGGAGTGAAGGGACTAGCAATGAGCAGTTCTTC; CDR3 protein: CAWSEGTSNEQFF